This TCR beta chain was retrieved from a study of blood T cell repertoires in COVID-19. The CDR3 is 14 amino acids. The germline V and J ends were trimmed by 4 bases and 4 bases, with 13 bases remaining between them. Germline assignment: CDR1 SGHTA and CDR2 FQGNSA. In the original analysis: Amplification with reference gene primers provided the estimates of nucleated cell counts. Only in-frame clones appear in the TCRdb table, and some are missing; sequencing was by immunoSEQ multiplex PCR. V, J and clone size were drawn from that table, and D and trimming were deduced from the DNA. Here the sample spans roughly 150,000 clones, about 88% being singletons.

The TCR comes from a woman of 80 years or more with COVID-19, enrolled during active disease. This rearrangement joins TRBV7-2 to TRBJ1-2, with D possibly matching TRBD1 (6 bases). The sample comprised peripheral blood. The chain's CDR3 is CASSSSGGIYGYTF. DNA of the CDR3: TGTGCCAGCAGCTCGAGCGGGGGCATCTATGGCTACACCTTC.